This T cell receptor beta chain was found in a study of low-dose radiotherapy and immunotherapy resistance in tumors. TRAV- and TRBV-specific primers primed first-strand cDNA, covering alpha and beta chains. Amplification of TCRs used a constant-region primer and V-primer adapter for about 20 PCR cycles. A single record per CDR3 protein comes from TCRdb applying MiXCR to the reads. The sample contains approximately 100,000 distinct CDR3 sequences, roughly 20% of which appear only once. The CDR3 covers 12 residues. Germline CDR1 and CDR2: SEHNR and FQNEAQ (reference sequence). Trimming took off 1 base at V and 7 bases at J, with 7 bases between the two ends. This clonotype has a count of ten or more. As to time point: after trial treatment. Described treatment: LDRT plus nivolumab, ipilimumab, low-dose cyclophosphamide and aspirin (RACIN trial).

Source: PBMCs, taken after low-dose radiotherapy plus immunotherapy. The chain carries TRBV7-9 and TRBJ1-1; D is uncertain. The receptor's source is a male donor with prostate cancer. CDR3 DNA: TGTGCCAGCAGCTTAGGGTGGGGTGAAGCTTTCTTT. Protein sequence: CASSLGWGEAFF.